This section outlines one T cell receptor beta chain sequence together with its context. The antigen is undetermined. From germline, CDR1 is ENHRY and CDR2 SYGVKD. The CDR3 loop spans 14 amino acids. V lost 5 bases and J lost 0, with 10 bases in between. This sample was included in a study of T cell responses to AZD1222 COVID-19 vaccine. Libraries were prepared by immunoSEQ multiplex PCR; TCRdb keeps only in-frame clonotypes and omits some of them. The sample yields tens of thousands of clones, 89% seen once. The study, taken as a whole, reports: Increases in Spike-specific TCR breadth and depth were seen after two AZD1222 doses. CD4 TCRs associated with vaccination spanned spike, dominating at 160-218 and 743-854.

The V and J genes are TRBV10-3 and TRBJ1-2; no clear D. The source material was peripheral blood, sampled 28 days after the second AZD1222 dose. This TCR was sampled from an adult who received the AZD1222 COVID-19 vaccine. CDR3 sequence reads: CAISSQEANYGYTF. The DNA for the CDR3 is TGTGCCATCAGTTCTCAGGAAGCTAACTATGGCTACACCTTC.